This T cell receptor (beta chain) was sequenced in a study of cytomegalovirus exposure and HLA in healthy donors. This clone was observed once. PCR primers comprised 60 Vbeta and 13 Jbeta primers. TCRdb's copy holds only in-frame clones and misses some; the assay was immunoSEQ multiplex PCR. The sample has nearly 200,000 clones; roughly 77% are singletons. The J segment lost 6 bases and the V segment lost 3 bases, leaving 4 bases of the junction unmatched. The V gene's germline CDR1 is SSHAT and CDR2 FNYEAQ (reference sequence). The CDR3 totals 14 residues. The sequenced sample was PBMCs. This chain uses TRBV7-7 with TRBJ2-7; 11 positions match TRBD1. The receptor was derived from a male donor in good health and CMV-seropositive. The CDR3 DNA is TGTGCCAGCAGCTTGGGGACAGGGGGAGGCGAGCAGTACTTC. It encodes CASSLGTGGGEQYF.